This paragraph reports one T cell receptor (beta chain). This record belongs to a study of blood T cell repertoires in COVID-19. Study as a whole: Samples taken during acute and convalescent COVID-19 were collected in the United States, Italy and Spain.

Study members were between roughly 18 and 89 years old and lived in roughly 24 US regions. Cohort placement rested on clinical history that participants reported themselves. In the authors' methods: Nucleated cell number was recorded as an estimate derived from reference gene primer amplification. Sequencing used immunoSEQ multiplex PCR; TCRdb keeps in-frame clones, though not all of them. V and J calls and clone size are copied from that table; D and trimming were computed from the DNA. The sample has about 240,000 clones, roughly 91% seen once. The clonotype comes from a woman aged 25 to 39 who had recovered from COVID-19. The sample taken for sequencing was PBMCs or T cells enriched from blood (not recorded which).

The CDR3 region has the DNA TGTGCCAGCAGAGCACAGGCCTACGAGCAGTACTTC. Translating it yields CASRAQAYEQYF. The chain has TRBV6-5 and TRBJ2-7; a weak D match, TRBD1 (5 bases). V was shortened by 6 bases and J by 2 bases, with 8 bases between the two germline ends. This CDR3 is 12 amino acids long. Germline V gives CDR1 MNHEY, CDR2 SVGAGI.